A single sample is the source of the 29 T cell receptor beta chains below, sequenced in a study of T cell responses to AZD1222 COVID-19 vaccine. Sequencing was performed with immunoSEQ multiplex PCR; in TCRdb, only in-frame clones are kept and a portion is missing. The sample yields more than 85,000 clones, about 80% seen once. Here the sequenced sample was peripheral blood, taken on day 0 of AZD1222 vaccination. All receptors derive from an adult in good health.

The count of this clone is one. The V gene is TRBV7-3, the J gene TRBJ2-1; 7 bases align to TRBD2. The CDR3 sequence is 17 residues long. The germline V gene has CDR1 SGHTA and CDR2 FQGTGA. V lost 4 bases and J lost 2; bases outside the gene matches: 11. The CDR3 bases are TGTGCCAGCAGCTCAGTAGGTTCGGGGGGAACCTACAATGAGCAGTTCTTC. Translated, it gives CASSSVGSGGTYNEQFF.

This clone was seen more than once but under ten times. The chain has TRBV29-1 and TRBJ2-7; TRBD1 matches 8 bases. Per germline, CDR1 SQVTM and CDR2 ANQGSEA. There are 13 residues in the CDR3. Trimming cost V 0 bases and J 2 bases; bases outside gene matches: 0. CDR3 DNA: TGCAGCGTTGAAGAACAGGGGGCCTACGAGCAGTACTTC. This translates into CSVEEQGAYEQYF.

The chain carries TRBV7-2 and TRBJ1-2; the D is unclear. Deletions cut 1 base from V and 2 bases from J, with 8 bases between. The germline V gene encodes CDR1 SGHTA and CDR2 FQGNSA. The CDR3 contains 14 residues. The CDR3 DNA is TGTGCCAGCAGCTTAGGGCGGCTCAACTATGGCTACACCTTC. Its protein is CASSLGRLNYGYTF. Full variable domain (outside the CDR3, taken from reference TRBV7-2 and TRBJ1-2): GAGVSQSPSNKVTEKGKDVELRCDPISGHTALYWYRQSLGQGLEFLIYFQGNSAPDKSGLPSDRFSAERTGGSVSTLTIQRTQQEDSAVYLCASSLGRLNYGYTFGSGTRLTVV.

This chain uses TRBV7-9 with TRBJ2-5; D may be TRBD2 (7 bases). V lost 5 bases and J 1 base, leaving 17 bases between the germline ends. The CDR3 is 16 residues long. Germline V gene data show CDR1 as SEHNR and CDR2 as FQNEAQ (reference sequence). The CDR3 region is CASSQPGGLVQETQYF. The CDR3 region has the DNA TGTGCCAGCAGCCAGCCCGGGGGGCTGGTCCAAGAGACCCAGTACTTC.

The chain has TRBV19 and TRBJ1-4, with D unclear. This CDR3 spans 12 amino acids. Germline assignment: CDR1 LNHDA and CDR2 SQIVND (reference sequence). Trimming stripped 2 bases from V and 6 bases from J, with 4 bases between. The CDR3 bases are TGTGCCAGTAGTATACGGGATGAAAAACTGTTTTTT. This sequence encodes CASSIRDEKLFF. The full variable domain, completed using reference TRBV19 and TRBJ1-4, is DGGITQSPKYLFRKEGQNVTLSCEQNLNHDAMYWYRQDPGQGLRLIYYSQIVNDFQKGDIAEGYSVSREKKESFPLTVTSAQKNPTAFYLCASSIRDEKLFFGSGTQLSVL.

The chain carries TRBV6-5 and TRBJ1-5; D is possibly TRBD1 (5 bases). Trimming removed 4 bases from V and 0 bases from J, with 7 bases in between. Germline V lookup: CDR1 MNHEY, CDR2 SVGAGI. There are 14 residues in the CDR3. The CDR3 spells CASSSGYSNQPQHF. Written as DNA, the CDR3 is TGTGCCAGCAGTTCAGGGTATAGCAATCAGCCCCAGCATTTT.

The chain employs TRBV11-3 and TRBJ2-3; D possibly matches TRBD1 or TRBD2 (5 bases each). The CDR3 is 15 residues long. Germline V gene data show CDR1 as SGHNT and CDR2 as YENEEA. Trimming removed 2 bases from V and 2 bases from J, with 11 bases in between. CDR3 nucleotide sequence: TGTGCCAGCAGCTTAAGTGGGGGATCCACAGATACGCAGTATTTT. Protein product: CASSLSGGSTDTQYF.

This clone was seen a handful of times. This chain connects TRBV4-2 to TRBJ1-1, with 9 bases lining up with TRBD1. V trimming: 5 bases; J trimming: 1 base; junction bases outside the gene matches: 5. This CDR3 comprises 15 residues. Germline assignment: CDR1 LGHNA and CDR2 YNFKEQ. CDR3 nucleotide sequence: TGTGCCAGCAGCTTTCGGACAGGGGAGAACACTGAAGCTTTCTTT. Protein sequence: CASSFRTGENTEAFF.

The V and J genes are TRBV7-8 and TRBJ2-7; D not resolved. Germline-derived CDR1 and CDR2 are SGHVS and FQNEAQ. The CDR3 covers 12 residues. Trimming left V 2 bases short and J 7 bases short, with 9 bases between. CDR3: CASSLSAGEQYF. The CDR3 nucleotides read TGTGCCAGCAGCTTATCGGCTGGGGAGCAGTACTTC.

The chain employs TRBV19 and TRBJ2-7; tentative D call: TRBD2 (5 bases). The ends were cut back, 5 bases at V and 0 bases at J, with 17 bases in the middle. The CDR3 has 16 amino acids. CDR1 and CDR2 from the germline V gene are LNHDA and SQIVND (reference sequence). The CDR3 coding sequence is TGTGCCAGTAGTCCGGCGGGCACGATCGGCTCCTACGAGCAGTACTTC. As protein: CASSPAGTIGSYEQYF. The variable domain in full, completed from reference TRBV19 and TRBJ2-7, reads DGGITQSPKYLFRKEGQNVTLSCEQNLNHDAMYWYRQDPGQGLRLIYYSQIVNDFQKGDIAEGYSVSREKKESFPLTVTSAQKNPTAFYLCASSPAGTIGSYEQYFGPGTRLTVT.

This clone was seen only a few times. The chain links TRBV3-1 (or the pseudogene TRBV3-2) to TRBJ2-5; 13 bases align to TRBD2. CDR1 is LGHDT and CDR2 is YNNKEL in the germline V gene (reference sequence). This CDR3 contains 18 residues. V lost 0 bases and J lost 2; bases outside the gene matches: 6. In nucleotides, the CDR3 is TGTGCCAGCAGCCAAGAAGGGACTAGCGGGGACGTACAAGAGACCCAGTACTTC. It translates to CASSQEGTSGDVQETQYF.

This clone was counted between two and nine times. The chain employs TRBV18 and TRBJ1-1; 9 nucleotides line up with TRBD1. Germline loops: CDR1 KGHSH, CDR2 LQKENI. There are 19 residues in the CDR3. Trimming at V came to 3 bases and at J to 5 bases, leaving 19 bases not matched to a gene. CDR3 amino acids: CASSPLRGGHRGRGTEAFF. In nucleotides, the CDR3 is TGTGCCAGCTCACCCCTCCGGGGCGGACACAGGGGGCGCGGGACTGAAGCTTTCTTT. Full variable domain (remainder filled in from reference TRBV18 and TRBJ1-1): NAGVMQNPRHLVRRRGQEARLRCSPMKGHSHVYWYRQLPEEGLKFMVYLQKENIIDESGMPKERFSAEFPKEGPSILRIQQVVRGDSAAYFCASSPLRGGHRGRGTEAFFGQGTRLTVV.

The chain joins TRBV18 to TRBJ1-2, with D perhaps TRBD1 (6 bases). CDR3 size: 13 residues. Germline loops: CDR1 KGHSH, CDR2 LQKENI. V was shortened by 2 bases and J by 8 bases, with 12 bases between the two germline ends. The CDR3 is CASSPGGAQGYTF. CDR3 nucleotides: TGTGCCAGCTCACCAGGGGGGGCGCAAGGCTACACCTTC.

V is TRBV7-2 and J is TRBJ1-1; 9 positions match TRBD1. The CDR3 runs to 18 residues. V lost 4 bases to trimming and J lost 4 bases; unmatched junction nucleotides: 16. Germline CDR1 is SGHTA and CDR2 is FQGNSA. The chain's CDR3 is CASSSPPGTGSLITEAFF. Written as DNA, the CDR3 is TGTGCCAGCAGCTCACCCCCCGGGACAGGGTCTTTGATCACTGAAGCTTTCTTT.

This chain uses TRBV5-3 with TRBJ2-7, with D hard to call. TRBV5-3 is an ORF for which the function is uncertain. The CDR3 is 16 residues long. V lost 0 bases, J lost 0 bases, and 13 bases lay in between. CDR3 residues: CARSLAGCSYSYEQYF. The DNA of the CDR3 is TGTGCCAGAAGCTTGGCGGGCTGCTCCTACTCCTACGAGCAGTACTTC.

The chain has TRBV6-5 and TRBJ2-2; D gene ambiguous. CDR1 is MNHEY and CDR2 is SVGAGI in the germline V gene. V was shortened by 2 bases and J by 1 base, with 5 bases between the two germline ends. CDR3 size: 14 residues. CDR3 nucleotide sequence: TGTGCCAGCAGTTACAACAGGAACACCGGGGAGCTGTTTTTT. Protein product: CASSYNRNTGELFF.

CDR3 in amino acids: CASSMRPQEGLGGYTF. The CDR3 region has the DNA TGTGCCAGTAGTATGCGGCCCCAGGAGGGGCTGGGGGGCTACACCTTC. The rearrangement uses TRBV19 and TRBJ1-2; TRBD1 might be the D (5 bases). V was pared by 3 bases and J by 8 bases, with 22 bases between. The CDR3 loop spans 16 amino acids. Germline assignment: CDR1 LNHDA and CDR2 SQIVND (reference sequence).

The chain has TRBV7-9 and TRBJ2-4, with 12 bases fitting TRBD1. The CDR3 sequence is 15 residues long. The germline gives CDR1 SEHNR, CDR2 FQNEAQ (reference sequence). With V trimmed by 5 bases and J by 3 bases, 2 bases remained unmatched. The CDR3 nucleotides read TGTGCCAGCAGCGGGACAGGGGGCTTCAAAAACATTCAGTACTTC. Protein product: CASSGTGGFKNIQYF.

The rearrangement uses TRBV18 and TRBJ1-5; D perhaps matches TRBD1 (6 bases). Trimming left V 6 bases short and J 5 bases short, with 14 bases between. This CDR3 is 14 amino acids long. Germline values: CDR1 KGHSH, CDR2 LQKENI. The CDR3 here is CASSLQGRYQPQHF. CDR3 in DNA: TGTGCCAGCTCCCTACAGGGACGCTATCAGCCCCAGCATTTT.

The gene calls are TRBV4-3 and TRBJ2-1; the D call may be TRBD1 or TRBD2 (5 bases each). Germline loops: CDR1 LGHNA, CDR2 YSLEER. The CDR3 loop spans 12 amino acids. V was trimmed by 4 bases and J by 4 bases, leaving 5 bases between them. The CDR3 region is CASSRGYNEQFF. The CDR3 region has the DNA TGCGCCAGCAGCCGGGGGTACAATGAGCAGTTCTTC.

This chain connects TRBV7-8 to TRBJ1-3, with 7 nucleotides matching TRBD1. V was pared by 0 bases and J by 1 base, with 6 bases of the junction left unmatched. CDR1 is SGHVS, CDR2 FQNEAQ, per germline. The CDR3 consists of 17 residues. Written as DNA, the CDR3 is TGTGCCAGCAGCTTAGCTCGGACAGGCTCATCTGGAAACACCATATATTTT. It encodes CASSLARTGSSGNTIYF.

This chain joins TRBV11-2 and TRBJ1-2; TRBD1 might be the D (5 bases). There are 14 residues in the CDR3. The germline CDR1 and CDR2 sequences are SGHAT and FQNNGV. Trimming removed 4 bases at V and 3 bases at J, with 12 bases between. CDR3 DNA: TGTGCCAGCAGCTCCAATATAGGGGACTATGGCTACACCTTC. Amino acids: CASSSNIGDYGYTF.

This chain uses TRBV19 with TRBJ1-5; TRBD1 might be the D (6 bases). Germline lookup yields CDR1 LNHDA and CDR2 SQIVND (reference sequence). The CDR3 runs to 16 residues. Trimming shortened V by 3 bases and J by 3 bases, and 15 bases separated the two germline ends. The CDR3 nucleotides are TGTGCCAGTAGTATTGAGGGGGGGGTATACAATCAGCCCCAGCATTTT. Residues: CASSIEGGVYNQPQHF.

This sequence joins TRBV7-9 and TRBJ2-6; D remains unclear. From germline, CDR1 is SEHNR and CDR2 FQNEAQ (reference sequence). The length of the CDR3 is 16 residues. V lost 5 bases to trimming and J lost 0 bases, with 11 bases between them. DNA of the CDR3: TGTGCCAGCAGCGCCCAAGGCAGCTCTGGGGCCAACGTCCTGACTTTC. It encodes CASSAQGSSGANVLTF.

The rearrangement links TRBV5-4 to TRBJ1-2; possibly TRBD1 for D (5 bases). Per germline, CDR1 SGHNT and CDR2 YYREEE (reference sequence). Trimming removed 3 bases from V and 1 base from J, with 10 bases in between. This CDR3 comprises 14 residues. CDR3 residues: CASSSGTLNYGYTF. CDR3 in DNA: TGTGCCAGCAGCTCCGGGACTCTTAACTATGGCTACACCTTC.

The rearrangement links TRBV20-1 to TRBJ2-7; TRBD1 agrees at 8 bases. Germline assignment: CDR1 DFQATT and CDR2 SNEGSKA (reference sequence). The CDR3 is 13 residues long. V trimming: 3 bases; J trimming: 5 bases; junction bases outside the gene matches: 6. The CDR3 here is CSASARGLNEQYF. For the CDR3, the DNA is TGCAGTGCTAGTGCCAGGGGGCTTAACGAGCAGTACTTC.

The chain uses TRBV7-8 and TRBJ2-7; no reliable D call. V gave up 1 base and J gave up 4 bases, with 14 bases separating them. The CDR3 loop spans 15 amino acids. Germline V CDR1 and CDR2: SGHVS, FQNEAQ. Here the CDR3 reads CASSLGVLTSYEQYF. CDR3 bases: TGTGCCAGCAGCTTAGGGGTGCTGACTTCGTACGAGCAGTACTTC.

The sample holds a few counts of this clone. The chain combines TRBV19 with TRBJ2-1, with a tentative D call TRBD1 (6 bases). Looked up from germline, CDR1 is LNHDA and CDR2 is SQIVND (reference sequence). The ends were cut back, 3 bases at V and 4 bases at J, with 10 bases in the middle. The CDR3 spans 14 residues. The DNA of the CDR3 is TGTGCCAGTAGTATTCCCGACAGGTACAATGAGCAGTTCTTC. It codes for CASSIPDRYNEQFF. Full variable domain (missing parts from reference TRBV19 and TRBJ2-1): DGGITQSPKYLFRKEGQNVTLSCEQNLNHDAMYWYRQDPGQGLRLIYYSQIVNDFQKGDIAEGYSVSREKKESFPLTVTSAQKNPTAFYLCASSIPDRYNEQFFGPGTRLTVL.

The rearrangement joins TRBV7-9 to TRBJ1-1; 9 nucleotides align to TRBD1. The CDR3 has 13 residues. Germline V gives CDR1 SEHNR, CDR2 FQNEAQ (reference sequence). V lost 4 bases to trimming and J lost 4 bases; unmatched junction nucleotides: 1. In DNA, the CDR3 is TGTGCCAGCAGCTGGACAGGGGTCACTGAAGCTTTCTTT. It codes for CASSWTGVTEAFF.